This TCR beta chain was sequenced during a study of PD-1 blockade in mismatch repair-deficient tumors. Across the whole study: Patients had approximately 12 mismatch repair-deficient cancer types and were previously treated and progressing. General observations from the study: Tumor-resident clones, often absent from pretreatment blood, expanded after pembrolizumab and then contracted.

Clones were sequenced by immunoSEQ multiplex PCR, and TCRdb holds only the in-frame ones, with some missing. The data hold fewer than 100,000 clones, with 81% observed a single time. The CDR3 consists of 15 residues. The germline gives CDR1 MDHEN, CDR2 SYDVKM. V was clipped by 3 bases and J by 0 bases, with 10 bases between them. All patients were mismatch repair deficient, assessed by either PCR or immunohistochemistry. In the case of this clone: Its specificity is unknown.

This receptor was obtained from an adult with mismatch repair-deficient cancer. This sequence joins TRBV28 and TRBJ2-3; unclear D gene. Sequencing was performed on peripheral blood, taken 12 weeks after starting pembrolizumab. The CDR3 protein is CASSFGDLSTDTQYF. In nucleotides, the CDR3 is TGTGCCAGCAGTTTCGGTGACTTAAGCACAGATACGCAGTATTTT. Full variable domain (rest looked up from reference TRBV28 and TRBJ2-3): DVKVTQSSRYLVKRTGEKVFLECVQDMDHENMFWYRQDPGLGLRLIYFSYDVKMKEKGDIPEGYSVSREKKERFSLILESASTNQTSMYLCASSFGDLSTDTQYFGPGTRLTVL.